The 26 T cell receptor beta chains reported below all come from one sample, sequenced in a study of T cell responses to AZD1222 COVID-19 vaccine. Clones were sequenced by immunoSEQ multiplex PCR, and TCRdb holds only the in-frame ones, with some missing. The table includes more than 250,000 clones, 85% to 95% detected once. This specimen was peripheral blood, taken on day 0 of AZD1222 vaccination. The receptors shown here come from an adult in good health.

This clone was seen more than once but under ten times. The CDR3 region is CASSNAGDHTGELFF. The CDR3 bases are TGTGCCAGCAGTAATGCGGGGGACCACACCGGGGAGCTGTTTTTT. This chain links TRBV6-2 or TRBV6-3 with TRBJ2-2; TRBD2 matches at 7 bases. With 5 bases clipped from V and 3 bases from J, the junction kept 6 bases outside the gene matches. There are 15 residues in the CDR3. Germline values: CDR1 MNHEY, CDR2 SVGEGT.

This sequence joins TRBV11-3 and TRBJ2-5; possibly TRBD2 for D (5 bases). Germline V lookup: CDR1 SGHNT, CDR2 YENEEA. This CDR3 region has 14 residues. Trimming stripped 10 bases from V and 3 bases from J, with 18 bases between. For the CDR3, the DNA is TGTGCCACCGCGAGCGGTTTTACCAAAGAGACCCAGTACTTC. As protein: CATASGFTKETQYF.

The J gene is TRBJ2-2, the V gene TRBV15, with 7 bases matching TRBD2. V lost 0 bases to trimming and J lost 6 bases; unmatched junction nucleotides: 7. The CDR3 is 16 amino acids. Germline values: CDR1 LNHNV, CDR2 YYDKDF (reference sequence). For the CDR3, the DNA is TGTGCCACCAGCAGAGATCTGGGGAGGGCCCCCGGGGAGCTGTTTTTT. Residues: CATSRDLGRAPGELFF. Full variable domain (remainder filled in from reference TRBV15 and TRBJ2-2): DAMVIQNPRYQVTQFGKPVTLSCSQTLNHNVMYWYQQKSSQAPKLLFHYYDKDFNNEADTPDNFQSRRPNTSFCFLDIRSPGLGDTAMYLCATSRDLGRAPGELFFGEGSRLTVL.

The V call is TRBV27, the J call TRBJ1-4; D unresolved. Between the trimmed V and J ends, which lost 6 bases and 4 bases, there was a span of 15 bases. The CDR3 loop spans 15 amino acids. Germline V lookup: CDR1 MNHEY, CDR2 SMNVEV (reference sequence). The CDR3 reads CASSRLPGSNEKLFF. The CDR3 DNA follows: TGTGCCAGCAGCCGCTTGCCAGGCAGTAATGAAAAACTGTTTTTT.

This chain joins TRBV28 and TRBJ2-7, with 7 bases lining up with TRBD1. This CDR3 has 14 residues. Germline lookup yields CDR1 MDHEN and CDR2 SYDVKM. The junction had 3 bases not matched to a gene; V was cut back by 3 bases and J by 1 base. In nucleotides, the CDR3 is TGTGCCAGCAGTTTGCTGGGACAGTCCTACGAGCAGTACTTC. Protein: CASSLLGQSYEQYF.

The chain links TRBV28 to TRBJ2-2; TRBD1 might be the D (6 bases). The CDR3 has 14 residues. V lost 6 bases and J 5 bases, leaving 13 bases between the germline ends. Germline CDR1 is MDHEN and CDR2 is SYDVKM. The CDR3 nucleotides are TGTGCCAGCAGATGGCAGGGGAAGACCGGGGAGCTGTTTTTT. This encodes CASRWQGKTGELFF.

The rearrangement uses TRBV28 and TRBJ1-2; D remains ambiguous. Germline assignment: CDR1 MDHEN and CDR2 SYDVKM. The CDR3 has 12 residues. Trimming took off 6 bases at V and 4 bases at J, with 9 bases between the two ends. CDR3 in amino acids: CASRSGVYGYTF. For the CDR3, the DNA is TGTGCCAGCAGATCGGGCGTCTATGGCTACACCTTC.

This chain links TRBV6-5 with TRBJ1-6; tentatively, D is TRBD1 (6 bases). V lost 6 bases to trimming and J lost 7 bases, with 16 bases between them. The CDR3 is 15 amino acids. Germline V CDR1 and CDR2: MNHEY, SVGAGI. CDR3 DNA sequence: TGTGCCAGCAGGACCCTGGACAGAGCAAATTCACCCCTCCACTTT. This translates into CASRTLDRANSPLHF.

The CDR3 DNA follows: TGCGCCAGCAGCAACCCTAGCGGTATGTACAATGAGCAGTTCTTC. Amino acid sequence: CASSNPSGMYNEQFF. The rearrangement joins TRBV4-3 to TRBJ2-1; 7 nucleotides match TRBD2. Germline CDR1 and CDR2: LGHNA and YSLEER. The length of the CDR3 is 15 residues. The V and J ends lost 5 bases and 4 bases, in that order; junction bases with no gene match: 8.

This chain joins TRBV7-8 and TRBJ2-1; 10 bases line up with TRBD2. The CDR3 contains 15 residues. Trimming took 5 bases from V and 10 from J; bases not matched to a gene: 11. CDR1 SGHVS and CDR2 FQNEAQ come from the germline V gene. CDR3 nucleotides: TGTGCCAGCAGCCCAGTGGGGCTAGCGGGAGTGGAGCAGTTCTTC. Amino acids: CASSPVGLAGVEQFF. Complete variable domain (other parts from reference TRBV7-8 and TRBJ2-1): GAGVSQSPRYKVAKRGQDVALRCDPISGHVSLFWYQQALGQGPEFLTYFQNEAQLDKSGLPSDRFFAERPEGSVSTLKIQRTQQEDSAVYLCASSPVGLAGVEQFFGPGTRLTVL.

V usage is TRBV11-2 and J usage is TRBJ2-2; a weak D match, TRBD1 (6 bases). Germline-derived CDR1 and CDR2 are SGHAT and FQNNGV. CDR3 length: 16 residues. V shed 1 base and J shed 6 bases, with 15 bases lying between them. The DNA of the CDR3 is TGTGCCAGCAGCTTAGGTCTACAGGGAAAACCCGGGGAGCTGTTTTTT. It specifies CASSLGLQGKPGELFF.

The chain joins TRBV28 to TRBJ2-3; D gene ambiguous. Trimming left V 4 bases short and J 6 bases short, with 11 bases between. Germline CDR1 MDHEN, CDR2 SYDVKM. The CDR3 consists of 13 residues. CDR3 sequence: CASSSPLSDTQYF. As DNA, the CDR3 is TGTGCCAGCAGTTCCCCTCTATCGGATACGCAGTATTTT. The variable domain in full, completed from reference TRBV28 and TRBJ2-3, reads DVKVTQSSRYLVKRTGEKVFLECVQDMDHENMFWYRQDPGLGLRLIYFSYDVKMKEKGDIPEGYSVSREKKERFSLILESASTNQTSMYLCASSSPLSDTQYFGPGTRLTVL.

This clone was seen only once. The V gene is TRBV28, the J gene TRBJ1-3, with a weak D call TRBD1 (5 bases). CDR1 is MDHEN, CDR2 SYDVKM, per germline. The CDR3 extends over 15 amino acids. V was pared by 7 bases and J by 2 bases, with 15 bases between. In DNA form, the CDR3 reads TGTGCCAGCACGTCAGGGCAGGTTACTGGAAACACCATATATTTT. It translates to CASTSGQVTGNTIYF.

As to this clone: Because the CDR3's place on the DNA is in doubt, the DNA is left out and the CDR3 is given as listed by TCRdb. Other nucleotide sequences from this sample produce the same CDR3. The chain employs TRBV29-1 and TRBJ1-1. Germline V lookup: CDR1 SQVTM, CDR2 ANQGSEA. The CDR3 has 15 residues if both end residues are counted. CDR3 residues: CSVARGALMNTEAFF.

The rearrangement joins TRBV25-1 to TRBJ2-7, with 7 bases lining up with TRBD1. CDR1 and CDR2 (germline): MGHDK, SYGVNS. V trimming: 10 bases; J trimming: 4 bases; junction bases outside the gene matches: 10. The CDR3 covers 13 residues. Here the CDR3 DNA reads TGTGCCATGCACAGGGGTCTTTCTTACGAGCAGTACTTC. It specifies CAMHRGLSYEQYF.

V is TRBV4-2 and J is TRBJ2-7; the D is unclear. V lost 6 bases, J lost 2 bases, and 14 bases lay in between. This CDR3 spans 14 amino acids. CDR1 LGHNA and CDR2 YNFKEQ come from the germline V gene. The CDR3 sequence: CASRQSKPPYEQYF. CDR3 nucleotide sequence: TGTGCCAGCAGACAATCAAAGCCCCCCTACGAGCAGTACTTC.

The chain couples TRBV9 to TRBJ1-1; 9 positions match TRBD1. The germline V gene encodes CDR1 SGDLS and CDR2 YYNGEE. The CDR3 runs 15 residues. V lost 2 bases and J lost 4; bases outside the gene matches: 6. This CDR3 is CASSVRRDRATEAFF. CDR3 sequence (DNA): TGTGCCAGCAGCGTTCGTAGGGACAGGGCCACTGAAGCTTTCTTT. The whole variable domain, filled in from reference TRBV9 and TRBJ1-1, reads DSGVTQTPKHLITATGQRVTLRCSPRSGDLSVYWYQQSLDQGLQFLIQYYNGEERAKGNILERFSAQQFPDLHSELNLSSLELGDSALYFCASSVRRDRATEAFFGQGTRLTVV.

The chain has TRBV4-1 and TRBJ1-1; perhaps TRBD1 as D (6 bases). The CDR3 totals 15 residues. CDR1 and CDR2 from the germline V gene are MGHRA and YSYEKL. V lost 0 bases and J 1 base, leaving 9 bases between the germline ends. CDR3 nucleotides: TGCGCCAGCAGCCAAGATGGAGGGGGGAACACTGAAGCTTTCTTT. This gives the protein CASSQDGGGNTEAFF.

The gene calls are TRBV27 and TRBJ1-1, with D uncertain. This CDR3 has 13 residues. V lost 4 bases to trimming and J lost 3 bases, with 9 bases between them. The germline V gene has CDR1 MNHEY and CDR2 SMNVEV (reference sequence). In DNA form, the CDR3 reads TGTGCCAGCAGTTCCTCCTCGTACACTGAAGCTTTCTTT. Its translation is CASSSSSYTEAFF.

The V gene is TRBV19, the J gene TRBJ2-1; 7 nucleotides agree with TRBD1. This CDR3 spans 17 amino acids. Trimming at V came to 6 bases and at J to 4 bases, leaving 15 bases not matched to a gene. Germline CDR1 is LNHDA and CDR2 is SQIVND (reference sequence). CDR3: CASSNYNRGRAYNEQFF. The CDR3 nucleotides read TGTGCCAGTAGCAATTATAACAGGGGCCGGGCTTACAATGAGCAGTTCTTC.

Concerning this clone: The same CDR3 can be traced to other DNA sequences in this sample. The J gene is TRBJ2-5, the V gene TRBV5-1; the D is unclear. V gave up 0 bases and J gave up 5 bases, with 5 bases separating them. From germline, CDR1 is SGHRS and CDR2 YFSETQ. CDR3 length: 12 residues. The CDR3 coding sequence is TGCGCCAGCAGCTTGGAGGGCGAGACCCAGTACTTC. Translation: CASSLEGETQYF.

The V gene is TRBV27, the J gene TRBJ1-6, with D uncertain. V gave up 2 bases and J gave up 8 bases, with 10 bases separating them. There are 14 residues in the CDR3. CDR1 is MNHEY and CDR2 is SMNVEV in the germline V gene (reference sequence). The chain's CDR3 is CASSLEAEHSPLHF. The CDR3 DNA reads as TGTGCCAGCAGTTTAGAGGCCGAGCATTCACCCCTCCACTTT.

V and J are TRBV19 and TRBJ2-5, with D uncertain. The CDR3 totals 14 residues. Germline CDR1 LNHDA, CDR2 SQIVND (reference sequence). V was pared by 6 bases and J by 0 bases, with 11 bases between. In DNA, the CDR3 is TGTGCCAGTAGCCGAGACCGGTACCAAGAGACCCAGTACTTC. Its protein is CASSRDRYQETQYF.

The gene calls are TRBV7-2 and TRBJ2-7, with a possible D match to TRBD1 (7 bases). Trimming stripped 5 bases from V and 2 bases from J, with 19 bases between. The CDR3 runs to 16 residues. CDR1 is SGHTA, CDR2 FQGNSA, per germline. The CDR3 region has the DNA TGTGCCAGCAGCCCAGGGGGGCCCCGACAGACCTACGAGCAGTACTTC. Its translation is CASSPGGPRQTYEQYF.

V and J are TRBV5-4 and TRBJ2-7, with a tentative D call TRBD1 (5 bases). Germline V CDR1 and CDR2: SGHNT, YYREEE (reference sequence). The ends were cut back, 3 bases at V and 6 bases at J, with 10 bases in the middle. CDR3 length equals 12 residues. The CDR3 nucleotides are TGTGCCAGCAGCTCGAAAGACAGCGAGCAGTACTTC. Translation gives CASSSKDSEQYF.

Here the CDR3 DNA reads TGTGCCAGCAGCCCCCATCATCAGGGTGGCGGGGAGCTGTTTTTT. The encoded protein is CASSPHHQGGGELFF. This chain joins TRBV3-1 (or the pseudogene TRBV3-2) and TRBJ2-2, with D perhaps matching TRBD1 (5 bases). CDR1 and CDR2 from the germline V gene are LGHDT and YNNKEL (reference sequence). This CDR3 has 15 residues. V was cut by 4 bases and J by 7 bases, with 16 bases left in between.